This entry concerns a single TCR beta chain. Germline CDR1 reads GTSNPN; CDR2 reads SVGIG (reference sequence). V dropped 3 bases and J dropped 1 base, with 9 bases sitting between them. The CDR3 spans 13 residues. Original processing methods: Cell counts per sample came from amplifying reference gene primers. This table comes from immunoSEQ multiplex PCR, and its TCRdb copy is limited to in-frame clones, with some not included. That table is the source of V, J and clone size, and D and trimming were worked out from the DNA. The sample comprises about 68,000 clones, about 88% of which are singletons, and 7.5% to 9% rests with the top ten. This entry belongs to a study of blood T cell repertoires in COVID-19. Study overall: Whether acute or convalescent, the COVID-19 samples came from the United States, Italy and Spain. The cDNA or gDNA used as material had been derived from T cells, B-cell-depleted T cells, or PBMCs.

The chain employs TRBV30 and TRBJ2-5; unclear D gene. The sequence was collected from a man between 50 and 59 years old with active COVID-19. Sequences were obtained from peripheral blood. CDR3 sequence reads: CAWRVAGQETQYF. CDR3 nucleotides: TGTGCCTGGAGAGTGGCAGGCCAAGAGACCCAGTACTTC.